Below are 17 T cell receptor beta chains sequenced from a single sample in a study of T cell repertoires in cytomegalovirus infection. One entry per CDR3 protein, called by TCRdb with MiXCR from the reads. The sample consists of under 850,000 distinct CDR3 sequences, 35% of them appearing once. The material sequenced was PBMCs. These receptors came from a human donor in good health (CMV status not recorded). Some clones in this sample may be carry-over from other donors' samples.

This clonotype was seen a handful of times. The gene calls are TRBV24-1 and TRBJ2-2, with 10 bases that match TRBD1. The J segment lost 5 bases and the V segment lost 9 bases, leaving 5 bases of the junction unmatched. This CDR3 has 14 residues. The germline gives CDR1 KGHDR, CDR2 SFDVKD. The CDR3 sequence is CATEGTGETGELFF. The CDR3 DNA sequence: TGTGCCACCGAAGGGACAGGGGAGACCGGGGAGCTGTTTTTT.

This clonotype came up a few times. The chain is built from TRBV28 and TRBJ2-3; D remains ambiguous. Germline lookup yields CDR1 MDHEN and CDR2 SYDVKM. The V and J ends lost 6 bases and 5 bases respectively, with 12 bases between them. The CDR3 covers 13 residues. The CDR3 DNA reads TGTGCCAGCAGCTCGGATGGGCGAGATACGCAGTATTTT. This encodes CASSSDGRDTQYF.

This clonotype was counted a few times. This chain uses TRBV28 with TRBJ2-2; possibly TRBD1 or TRBD2 for D (5 bases each). Per germline, CDR1 MDHEN and CDR2 SYDVKM. V gave up 3 bases and J gave up 4 bases, with 12 bases separating them. This CDR3 comprises 15 residues. CDR3 protein: CASSFLLGATGELFF. The CDR3 coding sequence is TGTGCCAGCAGTTTCTTACTAGGGGCCACCGGGGAGCTGTTTTTT.

This sequence joins TRBV7-9 and TRBJ1-1, with D unresolved. Trimming took 1 base from V and 14 from J, leaving 17 bases between them. This CDR3 comprises 13 residues. Germline V lookup: CDR1 SEHNR, CDR2 FQNEAQ (reference sequence). CDR3 protein: CASSLVRVTESFF. In DNA form, the CDR3 reads TGTGCCAGCAGCTTAGTAAGGGTTACTGAATCGTTCTTT.

The chain employs TRBV6-6 and TRBJ2-3; no reliable D call. Germline V lookup: CDR1 MNHNY, CDR2 SVGAGI (reference sequence). This CDR3 region has 16 residues. Between the trimmed V and J ends, which lost 0 bases and 1 base, there was a span of 11 bases. In DNA form, the CDR3 reads TGTGCCAGCAGTTACTCAGGGCTTCTACGCACAGATACGCAGTATTTT. It specifies CASSYSGLLRTDTQYF.

This clonotype was seen ten or more times. At one end the junction does not follow the germline gene, possibly because of a read error. J is TRBJ1-5 and V is TRBV12-3 or TRBV12-4; D may be TRBD1 (5 bases). This CDR3 is 13 amino acids long. In DNA form, the CDR3 reads TGTGCCAGCAGCTTAGCCAGGGATCAGCCCCAGCATTTT. Protein: CASSLARDQPQHF.

The rearrangement uses TRBV5-8 and TRBJ2-7; D uncertain. There are 14 residues in the CDR3. CDR1 SGHTS and CDR2 YDEGEE come from the germline V gene. V lost 0 bases, J lost 4 bases, and 11 bases lay in between. The CDR3 is CASSLEWAAYEQYF. CDR3 nucleotides: TGTGCCAGCAGCTTGGAGTGGGCTGCTTACGAGCAGTACTTC.

V usage is TRBV27 and J usage is TRBJ2-5; D remains ambiguous. The CDR3 has 11 amino acids. Germline-derived CDR1 and CDR2 are MNHEY and SMNVEV (reference sequence). Trimming removed 8 bases at V and 0 bases at J, with 4 bases between. CDR3 amino acids: CASAYQETQYF. CDR3 sequence (DNA): TGTGCCAGCGCGTACCAAGAGACCCAGTACTTC.

The table lists this clonotype with a few counts. CDR3 protein: CASSLVQGSQETQYF. In nucleotides, the CDR3 is TGTGCCAGCAGTTTGGTCCAGGGGTCCCAAGAGACCCAGTACTTC. The rearrangement links TRBV28 to TRBJ2-5; the D gene is possibly TRBD1 (6 bases). Trimming took 3 bases from V and 1 from J, leaving 12 bases between them. This CDR3 is 15 amino acids long. Germline lookup yields CDR1 MDHEN and CDR2 SYDVKM.

This clonotype has more than one count but fewer than ten. This rearrangement joins TRBV6-1 to TRBJ2-1; 8 positions match TRBD2. J lost 6 bases, V lost 5 bases, and 12 bases had no gene match. The CDR3 runs to 16 residues. Germline CDR1 MNHNS, CDR2 SASEGT. CDR3 sequence reads: CASSPRARGGANEQFF. The CDR3 bases are TGTGCCAGCAGTCCCCGAGCTCGGGGGGGGGCCAATGAGCAGTTCTTC.

The V and J genes are TRBV7-6 and TRBJ1-4; D unclear. The germline gives CDR1 SGHVS, CDR2 FNYEAQ. The ends were cut back, 2 bases at V and 12 bases at J, with 16 bases in the middle. There are 14 residues in the CDR3. CDR3 in DNA: TGTGCCAGCAGCTTACAGAGAGTTAACGGGGAACTGTTTTTT. Residues: CASSLQRVNGELFF.

The sample holds many counts of this clonotype. The CDR3 region has the DNA TGTGCCAGCAGTCAAAGGGGGGATGGTGAGCAGTTCTTC. Its translation: CASSQRGDGEQFF. The chain joins TRBV12-3 or TRBV12-4 to TRBJ2-1, with D possibly called TRBD1 or TRBD2 (6 bases each). CDR3 size: 13 residues. V lost 5 bases to trimming and J lost 9 bases, with 14 bases between them.

This clonotype turned up a few times. The chain employs TRBV20-1 and TRBJ1-2, with a possible D match to TRBD1 (5 bases). Germline lookup yields CDR1 DFQATT and CDR2 SNEGSKA (reference sequence). The CDR3 spans 12 residues. The ends were cut back, 0 bases at V and 7 bases at J, with 9 bases in the middle. The CDR3 sequence is CSARDLGTGYTF. The CDR3 coding sequence is TGCAGTGCTAGAGATTTGGGGACTGGCTACACCTTC.

The chain recombines TRBV29-1 with TRBJ1-1; D call uncertain. CDR3 length: 11 amino acids. Trimming shortened V by 2 bases and J by 3 bases, and 4 bases separated the two germline ends. Germline loops: CDR1 SQVTM, CDR2 ANQGSEA. The CDR3 sequence: CSVEPHTEAFF. DNA for the CDR3: TGCAGCGTTGAACCCCACACTGAAGCTTTCTTT. Using reference TRBV29-1 and TRBJ1-1 for the parts outside the CDR3, the full variable domain is SAVISQKPSRDICQRGTSLTIQCQVDSQVTMMFWYRQQPGQSLTLIATANQGSEATYESGFVIDKFPISRPNLTFSTLTVSNMSPEDSSIYLCSVEPHTEAFFGQGTRLTVV.

The V call is TRBV20-1, the J call TRBJ2-7, with D perhaps TRBD1 (6 bases). The CDR3 has 13 amino acids. Germline CDR1 DFQATT, CDR2 SNEGSKA (reference sequence). The V gene lost 1 base and the J gene lost 3 bases, with 10 bases spanning the gap. The CDR3 coding sequence is TGCAGTGCTAGAGCGGGCAGGGGCTACGAGCAGTACTTC. Its protein product is CSARAGRGYEQYF.

Comments on this clonotype: A much larger clone differs by one base, so this may be a read error. The genes are TRBV28 and TRBJ1-4, with D uncertain. CDR1 and CDR2 (germline): MDHEN, SYDVKM. The CDR3 runs 14 residues. As DNA, the CDR3 is TGTGCCACCTCTGGAGGGCGAACTACTGAAAAACTGTTTTTT. Amino acids: CATSGGRTTEKLFF.

The chain links TRBV3-1 to TRBJ1-1; the D gene is possibly TRBD1 (5 bases). CDR1 is LGHDT and CDR2 is YNNKEL in the germline V gene (reference sequence). V lost 1 base, J lost 1 base, and 10 bases lay in between. The CDR3 sequence is 15 residues long. For the CDR3, the DNA is TGTGCCAGCAGCCAAGGGGTCCAGGGGAACACTGAAGCTTTCTTT. Translation: CASSQGVQGNTEAFF.